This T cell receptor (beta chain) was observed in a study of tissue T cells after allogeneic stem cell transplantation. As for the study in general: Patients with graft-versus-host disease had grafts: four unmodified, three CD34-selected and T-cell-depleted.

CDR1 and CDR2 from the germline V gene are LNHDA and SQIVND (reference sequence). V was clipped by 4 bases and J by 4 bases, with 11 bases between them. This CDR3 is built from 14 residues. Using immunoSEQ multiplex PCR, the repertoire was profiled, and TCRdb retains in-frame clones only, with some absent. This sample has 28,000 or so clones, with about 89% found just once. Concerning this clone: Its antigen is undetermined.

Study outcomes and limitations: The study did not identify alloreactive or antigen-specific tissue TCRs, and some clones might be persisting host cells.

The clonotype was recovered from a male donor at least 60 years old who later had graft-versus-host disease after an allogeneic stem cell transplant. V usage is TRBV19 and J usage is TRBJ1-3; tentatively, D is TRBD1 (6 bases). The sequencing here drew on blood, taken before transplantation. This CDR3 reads CASSTGASGNTIYF. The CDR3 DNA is TGTGCCAGTAGTACAGGGGCTTCAGGAAACACCATATATTTT.